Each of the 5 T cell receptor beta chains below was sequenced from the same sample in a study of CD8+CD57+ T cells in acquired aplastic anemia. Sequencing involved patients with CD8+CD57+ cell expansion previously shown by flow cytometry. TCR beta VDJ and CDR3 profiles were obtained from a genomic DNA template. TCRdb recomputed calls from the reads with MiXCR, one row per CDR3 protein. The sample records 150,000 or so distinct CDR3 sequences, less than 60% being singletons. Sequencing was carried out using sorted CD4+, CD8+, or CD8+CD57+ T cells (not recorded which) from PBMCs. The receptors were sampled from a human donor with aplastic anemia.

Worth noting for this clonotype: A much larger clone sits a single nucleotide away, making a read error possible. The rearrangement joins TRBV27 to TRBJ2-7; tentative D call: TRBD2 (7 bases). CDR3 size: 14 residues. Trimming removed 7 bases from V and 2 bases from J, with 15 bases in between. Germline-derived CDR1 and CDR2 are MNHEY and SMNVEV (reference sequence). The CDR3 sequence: CASKRRGGPYEQYF. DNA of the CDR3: TGTGCCAGCAAAAGACGCGGGGGCCCCTACGAGCAGTACTTC.

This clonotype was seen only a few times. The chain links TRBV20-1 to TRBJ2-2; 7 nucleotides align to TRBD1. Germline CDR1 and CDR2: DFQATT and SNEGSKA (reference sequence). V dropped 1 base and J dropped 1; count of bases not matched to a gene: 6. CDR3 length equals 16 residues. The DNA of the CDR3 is TGCAGTGCTAGAGTGACAGGGAGAGAGAACACCGGGGAGCTGTTTTTT. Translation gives CSARVTGRENTGELFF.

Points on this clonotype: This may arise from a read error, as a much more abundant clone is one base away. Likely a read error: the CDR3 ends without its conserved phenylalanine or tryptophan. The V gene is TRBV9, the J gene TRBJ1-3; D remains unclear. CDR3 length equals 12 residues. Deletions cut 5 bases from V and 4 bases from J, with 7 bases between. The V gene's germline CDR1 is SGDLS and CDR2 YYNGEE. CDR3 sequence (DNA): TGTGCCAGCAGTTTCAACGGAAACACCATATATCTT. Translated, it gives CASSFNGNTIYL.

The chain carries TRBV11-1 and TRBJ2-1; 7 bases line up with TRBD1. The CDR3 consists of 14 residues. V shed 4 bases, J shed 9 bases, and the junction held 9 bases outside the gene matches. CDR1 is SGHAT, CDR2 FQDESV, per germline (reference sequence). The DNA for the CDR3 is TGTGCCAGCAGCTCAGGGACACAGGGGATTGAGCAGTTCTTC. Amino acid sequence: CASSSGTQGIEQFF.

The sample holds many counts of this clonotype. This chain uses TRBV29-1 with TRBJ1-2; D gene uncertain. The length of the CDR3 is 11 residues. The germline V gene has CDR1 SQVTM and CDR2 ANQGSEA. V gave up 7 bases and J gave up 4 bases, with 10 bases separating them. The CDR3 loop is CSGRNGYGYTF. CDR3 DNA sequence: TGCAGCGGGCGGAACGGCTATGGCTACACCTTC. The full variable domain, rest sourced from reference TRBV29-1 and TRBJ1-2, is SAVISQKPSRDICQRGTSLTIQCQVDSQVTMMFWYRQQPGQSLTLIATANQGSEATYESGFVIDKFPISRPNLTFSTLTVSNMSPEDSSIYLCSGRNGYGYTFGSGTRLTVV.